This is a list of T cell receptor beta chains from one sample in a study of blood T cell repertoires in COVID-19. Generated by immunoSEQ multiplex PCR, the TCRdb table keeps only in-frame clones and is missing some. The sample contains 200,000 to 250,000 clones, 85% to 90% of which appear only once. Sequenced: peripheral blood. These receptors came from a man aged 25-40 years with COVID-19, enrolled during active disease. Each CDR3 is given with its conserved first and last residue. D genes are given only for firm matches. Not every row has a clone size; where given, it reads once, few, many or a size class.

D gene: .
clone size: .
J gene: TRBJ1-2
V gene: TRBV28
CDR3 protein: CASNPGGVLFYGYTF
CDR3 DNA: TGTGCCAGCAATCCGGGGGGGGTACTATTCTATGGCTACACCTTC

D gene: TRBD1
clone size: .
J gene: TRBJ1-6
V gene: TRBV15
CDR3 protein: CATSREGQGGNSYNSPLHF
CDR3 DNA: TGTGCCACCAGCAGAGAGGGACAGGGGGGGAACTCCTATAATTCACCCCTCCACTTT

D gene: TRBD2
clone size: .
J gene: TRBJ2-1
V gene: TRBV10-3
CDR3 protein: CAISRGLAGAYYNEQFF
CDR3 DNA: TGTGCCATCAGCCGTGGACTAGCGGGGGCCTACTACAATGAGCAGTTCTTC

D gene: TRBD1
clone size: once
J gene: TRBJ2-1
V gene: TRBV18
CDR3 protein: CASGGQGYNEQFF
CDR3 DNA: TGTGCCAGCGGTGGACAGGGTTACAATGAGCAGTTCTTC

D gene: .
clone size: .
J gene: TRBJ1-2
V gene: TRBV12-3/TRBV12-4
CDR3 protein: CASSLTGNGYTF
CDR3 DNA: TGTGCCAGCAGTTTAACCGGGAATGGCTACACCTTC

D gene: TRBD1
clone size: .
J gene: TRBJ1-1
V gene: TRBV5-4
CDR3 protein: CASSPGQGGEAFF
CDR3 DNA: TGTGCCAGCAGCCCGGGACAGGGTGGTGAAGCTTTCTTT

D gene: .
clone size: once
J gene: TRBJ1-1
V gene: TRBV7-2
CDR3 protein: CASSLRQGFTEAFF
CDR3 DNA: TGTGCCAGCAGCTTGAGGCAGGGGTTCACTGAAGCTTTCTTT

D gene: TRBD2
clone size: once
J gene: TRBJ2-7
V gene: TRBV5-8
CDR3 protein: CASRRTSFFEGEQYF
CDR3 DNA: TGTGCCAGCAGGAGGACTAGCTTCTTTGAAGGCGAGCAGTACTTC

D gene: TRBD2
clone size: .
J gene: TRBJ2-7
V gene: TRBV28
CDR3 protein: CASSSWRELLYEQYF
CDR3 DNA: TGTGCCAGCAGTTCCTGGCGGGAGCTCCTCTACGAGCAGTACTTC

D gene: .
clone size: few
J gene: TRBJ2-1
V gene: TRBV6-1
CDR3 protein: CASSEARGTWYNEQFF
CDR3 DNA: TGTGCCAGCAGTGAAGCGCGTGGGACATGGTACAATGAGCAGTTCTTC

D gene: TRBD1
clone size: .
J gene: TRBJ1-1
V gene: TRBV19
CDR3 protein: CASSIWGDRMNTEAFF
CDR3 DNA: TGTGCCAGTAGTATATGGGGGGACAGAATGAACACTGAAGCTTTCTTT

D gene: .
clone size: .
J gene: TRBJ1-2
V gene: TRBV28
CDR3 protein: CASSSYRVGGYTF
CDR3 DNA: TGTGCCAGCAGCTCCTACAGGGTAGGGGGCTACACCTTC

D gene: .
clone size: .
J gene: TRBJ2-7
V gene: TRBV7-8
CDR3 protein: CASTPGRTVHRREDEQYF
CDR3 DNA: TGTGCCAGCACCCCAGGAAGGACAGTACACCGCCGAGAGGACGAGCAGTACTTC

D gene: .
clone size: .
J gene: TRBJ1-4
V gene: TRBV4-1
CDR3 protein: CASSQIGGRLFF
CDR3 DNA: TGCGCCAGCAGCCAAATCGGGGGGAGACTGTTTTTT

D gene: TRBD2
clone size: .
J gene: TRBJ2-7
V gene: TRBV6-6
CDR3 protein: CASSRTSGRFGSYEQYF
CDR3 DNA: TGTGCCAGCAGTCGGACTAGCGGGAGGTTCGGGTCCTACGAGCAGTACTTC

D gene: .
clone size: .
J gene: TRBJ1-4
V gene: TRBV28
CDR3 protein: CASSLLQGNEKLFF
CDR3 DNA: TGTGCCAGCAGTTTACTGCAGGGAAATGAAAAACTGTTTTTT

D gene: .
clone size: .
J gene: TRBJ1-1
V gene: TRBV7-9
CDR3 protein: CASSGGGIVWTEAFF
CDR3 DNA: TGTGCCAGCTCGGGCGGGGGGATTGTATGGACTGAAGCTTTCTTT

D gene: .
clone size: .
J gene: TRBJ2-7
V gene: TRBV5-1
CDR3 protein: CASSSNGGLYEQYF
CDR3 DNA: TGCGCCAGCAGTTCTAACGGCGGTTTATACGAGCAGTACTTC

D gene: .
clone size: .
J gene: TRBJ2-7
V gene: TRBV9
CDR3 protein: CASSVATGEQYF
CDR3 DNA: TGTGCCAGCAGCGTAGCTACAGGGGAGCAGTACTTC

D gene: .
clone size: .
J gene: TRBJ1-1
V gene: TRBV6-6
CDR3 protein: CASSYRGTANTEAFF
CDR3 DNA: TGTGCCAGCAGTTACCGGGGGACCGCGAACACTGAAGCTTTCTTT

D gene: .
clone size: .
J gene: TRBJ2-7
V gene: TRBV3-1/TRBV3-2
CDR3 protein: CASSQGWASDREQYF
CDR3 DNA: TGTGCCAGCAGCCAAGGGTGGGCTAGCGACCGCGAGCAGTACTTC

D gene: .
clone size: .
J gene: TRBJ1-2
V gene: TRBV10-3
CDR3 protein: CAISESPGVYGYTF
CDR3 DNA: TGTGCCATCAGTGAGTCTCCGGGTGTCTATGGCTACACCTTC

D gene: .
clone size: few
J gene: TRBJ1-1
V gene: TRBV6-5
CDR3 protein: CASSTGQTGNTEAFF
CDR3 DNA: TGTGCCAGCAGTACAGGCCAGACGGGGAACACTGAAGCTTTCTTT

D gene: TRBD1
clone size: .
J gene: TRBJ1-2
V gene: TRBV6-4
CDR3 protein: CASSDVPGQASSYTF
CDR3 DNA: TGTGCCAGCAGTGATGTTCCGGGACAGGCTTCAAGCTACACCTTC

D gene: .
clone size: .
J gene: TRBJ1-2
V gene: TRBV5-1
CDR3 protein: CASSSDTTQGYGYTF
CDR3 DNA: TGCGCCAGCAGCTCTGACACAACCCAAGGCTATGGCTACACCTTC

D gene: .
clone size: .
J gene: TRBJ2-7
V gene: TRBV5-1
CDR3 protein: CASRKRVRAYEQYF
CDR3 DNA: TGCGCCAGCCGCAAGAGGGTAAGGGCATACGAGCAGTACTTC

D gene: .
clone size: .
J gene: TRBJ2-1
V gene: TRBV19
CDR3 protein: CASSGAKSAGEQFF
CDR3 DNA: TGTGCCAGTAGTGGGGCGAAATCCGCCGGCGAGCAGTTCTTC